The present T cell receptor beta chain was sequenced within a study of shared clonotypes between healthy human individuals. Sequencing used immunoSEQ multiplex PCR; TCRdb keeps in-frame clones, though not all of them. The sample consists of around 2,000,000 clones, 90% to 95% of them appearing once. The V and J ends lost 1 base and 10 bases respectively, with 5 bases between them. Germline CDR1 SEHNR, CDR2 FQNEAQ (reference sequence). The CDR3 runs 12 residues. This chain joins TRBV7-9 and TRBJ2-6, with D uncertain. What was sequenced was naive CD4+ T cells sorted from blood. Sample subset: CD45RA+ positively selected. This clonotype was obtained from a man younger than 30 in good health. The CDR3 loop is CASSLVGNVLTF. The CDR3 region has the DNA TGTGCCAGCAGCTTAGTAGGGAACGTCCTGACTTTC. The full variable domain, its missing parts supplied by reference TRBV7-9 and TRBJ2-6, is DTGVSQNPRHKITKRGQNVTFRCDPISEHNRLYWYRQTLGQGPEFLTYFQNEAQLEKSRLLSDRFSAERPKGSFSTLEIQRTEQGDSAMYLCASSLVGNVLTFGAGSRLTVL.